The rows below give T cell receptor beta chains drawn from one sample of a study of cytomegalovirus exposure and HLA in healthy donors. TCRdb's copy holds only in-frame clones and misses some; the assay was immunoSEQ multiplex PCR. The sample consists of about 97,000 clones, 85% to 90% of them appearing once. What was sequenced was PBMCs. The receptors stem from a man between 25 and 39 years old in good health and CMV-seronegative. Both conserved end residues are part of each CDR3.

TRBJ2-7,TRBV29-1,CSVGALGAEYEQYF
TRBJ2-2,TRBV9,CASSVSGLTVLFNTGELFF
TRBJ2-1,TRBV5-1,CASKRLGVGEQFF
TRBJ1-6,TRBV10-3,CAISEQGASNSPLHF
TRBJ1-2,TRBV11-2,CASSRGPGGYGYTF
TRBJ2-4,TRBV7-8,CASSLIGIQYF
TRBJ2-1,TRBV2,CASGGTSAYNEQFF
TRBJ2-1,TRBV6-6,CASSYSWRAGHNEQFF
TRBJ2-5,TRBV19,CASSVGGVETTQYF
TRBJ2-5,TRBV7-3,CASSIRGQETQYF
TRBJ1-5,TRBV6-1,CASSELRLGKQPQHF
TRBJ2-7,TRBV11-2,CASSNTGPVPEQYF
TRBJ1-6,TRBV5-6,CASSFDRTYNSPLHF
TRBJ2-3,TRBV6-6,CATSRTDTQYF
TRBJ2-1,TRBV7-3,CASSLWASRNNEQFF
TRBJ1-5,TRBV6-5,CASRRQGGSNQPQHF
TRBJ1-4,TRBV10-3,CAISGGGQFEKLFF
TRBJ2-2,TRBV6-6,CASSDRDRVTGELFF
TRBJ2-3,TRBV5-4,CASSLSSGSDTQYF
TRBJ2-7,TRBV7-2,CASSQYREYPYEQYF
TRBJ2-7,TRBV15,CATSREGQAYEQYF
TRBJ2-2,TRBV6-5,CASSSQGDTGELFF
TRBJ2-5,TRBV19,CASSGLAGVETQYF
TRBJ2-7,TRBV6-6,CASSYLGATTYEQYF
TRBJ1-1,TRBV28,CASSPHARRDRGLLSEAFF
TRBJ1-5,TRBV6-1,CASSEAVGIRNQPQHF
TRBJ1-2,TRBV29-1,CSVNTLDNANYGYTF
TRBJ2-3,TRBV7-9,CASSRAADTQYF
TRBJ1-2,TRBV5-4,CASSPGEGMAYGYTF
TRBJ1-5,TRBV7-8,CASGAENQPQHF
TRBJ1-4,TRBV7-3,CASSKSRDEKLFF
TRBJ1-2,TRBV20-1,CSASESYGYTF
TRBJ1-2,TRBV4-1,CASSLGQDGYTF
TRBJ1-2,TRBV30,CAWSPRLSYGYTF
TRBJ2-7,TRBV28,CASSPAGRGHPWEQYF
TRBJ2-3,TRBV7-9,CASSLGESDTQYF
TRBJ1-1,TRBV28,CATTEGTRLRAFF
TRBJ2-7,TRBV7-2,CASSFRTSGYEQYF
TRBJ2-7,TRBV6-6,CATAGTGAYEQYF
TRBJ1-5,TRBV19,CASSIDGGSNQPQHF
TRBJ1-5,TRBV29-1,CSVALSSGDNQPQHF
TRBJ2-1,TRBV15,CATSSGAYNEQFF
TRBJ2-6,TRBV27,CASSLFPVGGPAVLTF
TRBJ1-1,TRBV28,CASSPLRQGVNTEAFF
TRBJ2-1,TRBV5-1,CASSGGLAGAPINEQFF
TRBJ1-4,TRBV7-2,CASSLLTGGEKLFF
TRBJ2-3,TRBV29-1,CSDLSGLHTDTQYF
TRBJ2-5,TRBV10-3,CAVRRGGQEETQYF
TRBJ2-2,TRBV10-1,CASSELGLTGELFF
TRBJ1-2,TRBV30,CAWSPLASHLYGYTF
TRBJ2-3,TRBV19,CASRPKAGGIDTQYF
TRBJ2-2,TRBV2,CASIKRGGESDTGELFF
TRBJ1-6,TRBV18,CASSPGQGNSPLHF